This T cell receptor beta chain appears in the sequencing data of a study of cytomegalovirus exposure and HLA in healthy donors. The CDR3 length is 14 residues. J lost 5 bases, V lost 9 bases, and 11 bases had no gene match. Germline-derived CDR1 and CDR2 are SGHTA and FQGNSA. The PCR was carried out with 60 Vbeta primers and 13 Jbeta primers. The repertoire was sequenced with immunoSEQ multiplex PCR; TCRdb's copy has only in-frame clones and lacks some. In the table there are around 130,000 clones, 75% to 85% of which are singletons. This rearrangement joins TRBV7-2 to TRBJ2-5; TRBD2 agrees at 8 bases. Sample: PBMCs. The sequence derives from a middle-aged man in good health and CMV-seronegative. The CDR3 spells CASSPSGLVETQYF. The CDR3 DNA sequence: TGTGCCAGTAGCCCCTCGGGACTAGTGGAGACCCAGTACTTC.